Reported below is one T cell receptor (beta chain). This sample was taken from a study of control samples from healthy donors and cancer patients. Assay used: immunoSEQ multiplex PCR; TCRdb lists only in-frame clones, some missing. This table holds about 58,000 clones, approximately 89% found once. Sequences were obtained from PBMCs. This TCR was recovered from an older woman with lung cancer.

This CDR3 reads CASSPNLQVDTQYF. DNA for the CDR3: TGTGCCAGCTCACCGAACTTACAGGTAGATACGCAGTATTTT. The chain links TRBV18 to TRBJ2-3; maybe TRBD1 (5 bases). Germline V gene lookup returns CDR1 KGHSH and CDR2 LQKENI. Trimming cost V 3 bases and J 5 bases, with 12 bases left between them. This CDR3 contains 14 residues. Full variable domain (missing parts from reference TRBV18 and TRBJ2-3): NAGVMQNPRHLVRRRGQEARLRCSPMKGHSHVYWYRQLPEEGLKFMVYLQKENIIDESGMPKERFSAEFPKEGPSILRIQQVVRGDSAAYFCASSPNLQVDTQYFGPGTRLTVL.